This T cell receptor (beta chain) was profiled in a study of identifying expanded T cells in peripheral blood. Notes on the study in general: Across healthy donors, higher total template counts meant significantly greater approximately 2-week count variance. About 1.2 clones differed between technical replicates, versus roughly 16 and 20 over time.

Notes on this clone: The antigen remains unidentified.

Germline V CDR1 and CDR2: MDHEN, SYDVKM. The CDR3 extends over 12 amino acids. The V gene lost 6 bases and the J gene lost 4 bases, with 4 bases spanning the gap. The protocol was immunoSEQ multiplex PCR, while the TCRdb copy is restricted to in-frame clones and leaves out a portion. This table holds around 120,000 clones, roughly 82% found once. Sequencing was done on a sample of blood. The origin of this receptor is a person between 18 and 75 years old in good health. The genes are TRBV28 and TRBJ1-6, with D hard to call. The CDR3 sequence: CASRDYNSPLHF. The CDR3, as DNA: TGTGCCAGCAGAGATTATAATTCACCCCTCCACTTT. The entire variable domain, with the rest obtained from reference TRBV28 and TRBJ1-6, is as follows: DVKVTQSSRYLVKRTGEKVFLECVQDMDHENMFWYRQDPGLGLRLIYFSYDVKMKEKGDIPEGYSVSREKKERFSLILESASTNQTSMYLCASRDYNSPLHFGNGTRLTVT.